The entry below gives a single TCR beta chain sequence along with its context. This sample stems from a study of T cell repertoires in aging, cancer and after chemotherapy. Trimming removed 3 bases from V and 3 bases from J, with 9 bases in between. The CDR3 contains 13 residues. Rearranged V-D-J TRB sequences were amplified with a mixed TRB-A/B primer pool. MiXCR was run by TCRdb on the multiplex PCR reads, yielding one entry per CDR3 protein. This sample carries about 11,000 distinct CDR3 sequences, 42% of them seen once, and the ten largest clones take 6.5% to 8%. Amplification of TCR beta used genomic DNA extracted from peripheral blood.

The receptor was isolated from a human donor in good health. The sample comprised blood. The chain employs TRBV12-3 or TRBV12-4 and TRBJ2-7, with D possibly TRBD2 on 5 matching bases. CDR3: CASSFGIFYEQYF. In DNA form, the CDR3 reads TGTGCCAGCAGTTTCGGGATTTTCTACGAGCAGTACTTC.